These 13 T cell receptor beta chains share one sample of origin, sequenced in a study of blood T cell repertoires in COVID-19. Here immunoSEQ multiplex PCR was the method, and the copy in TCRdb shows in-frame clones only, minus some. The data show around 130,000 clones, 75% to 90% seen once. The source material was peripheral blood. The receptors come from a human donor in a cohort sampled during active COVID-19.

The chain links TRBV5-6 to TRBJ2-1, with TRBD2 as a possible D gene (6 bases). V was pared by 4 bases and J by 2 bases, with 16 bases between. The CDR3 is 16 amino acids. Germline V gene data show CDR1 as SGHDT and CDR2 as YYEEEE. The DNA for the CDR3 is TGTGCCAGCAGCCCCCCCTTGGCTAGCGCCTACAATGAGCAGTTCTTC. Encoded protein: CASSPPLASAYNEQFF.

The chain carries TRBV2 and TRBJ2-2; 8 nucleotides align to TRBD2. Trimming took 1 base from V and 4 from J; bases not matched to a gene: 2. CDR3 length: 15 amino acids. Germline-derived CDR1 and CDR2 are SNHLY and FYNNEI. In DNA, the CDR3 is TGTGCCAGCAGTGAAGTCCGGGGGGGCACCGGGGAGCTGTTTTTT. Translating gives CASSEVRGGTGELFF.

The chain carries TRBV7-8 and TRBJ2-5, with D perhaps matching TRBD1 (5 bases). The CDR3 is 14 amino acids. Trimming took 1 base from V and 4 from J, leaving 10 bases between them. CDR1 is SGHVS, CDR2 FQNEAQ, per germline. CDR3 bases: TGTGCCAGCAGCTTAGGGGGCCTAGGAGAGACCCAGTACTTC. It yields the protein CASSLGGLGETQYF.

This chain joins TRBV12-3 or TRBV12-4 and TRBJ2-1; no definite D call. The CDR3 covers 13 residues. Trimming removed 7 bases at V and 0 bases at J, with 7 bases between. In DNA, the CDR3 is TGTGCCAGCACAGACACCTCCTACAATGAGCAGTTCTTC. This gives the protein CASTDTSYNEQFF.

This CDR3 is CASSDSSRQGFGYTF. CDR3 coding DNA: TGTGCCAGCAGTGACTCAAGTCGGCAGGGATTTGGCTACACCTTC. The chain uses TRBV6-4 and TRBJ1-2, with D possibly matching TRBD1 (5 bases). The germline gives CDR1 MRHNA, CDR2 SNTAGT. This CDR3 is 15 amino acids long. Trimming took 0 bases from V and 7 from J, leaving 15 bases between them.

This clone came up a few times. The J gene is TRBJ2-3, the V gene TRBV11-2; 8 bases are shared with TRBD2. Unmatched junction bases numbered 6, after V lost 1 base and J lost 0 bases. The CDR3 covers 17 residues. Germline V CDR1 and CDR2: SGHAT, FQNNGV. DNA for the CDR3: TGTGCCAGCAGCTTAGGAAGCGGGGGCTTTAGCACAGATACGCAGTATTTT. Its protein is CASSLGSGGFSTDTQYF. The variable domain in full, with the rest retrieved from reference TRBV11-2 and TRBJ2-3, is EAGVAQSPRYKIIEKRQSVAFWCNPISGHATLYWYQQILGQGPKLLIQFQNNGVVDDSQLPKDRFSAERLKGVDSTLKIQPAKLEDSAVYLCASSLGSGGFSTDTQYFGPGTRLTVL.

The chain has TRBV19 and TRBJ1-5; D possibly corresponds to TRBD1 (6 bases). The CDR3 length is 15 residues. Germline CDR1 is LNHDA and CDR2 is SQIVND (reference sequence). V was pared by 3 bases and J by 7 bases, with 16 bases between. CDR3 sequence reads: CASSITARGQQPQHF. As DNA, the CDR3 is TGTGCCAGTAGTATTACGGCGAGGGGACAACAGCCCCAGCATTTT.

This clone was counted only a few times. Here the CDR3 DNA reads TGTGCCAGTAGTATCCTAGGACTTAACTATGGCTACACCTTC. This gives the protein CASSILGLNYGYTF. The J gene is TRBJ1-2, the V gene TRBV19; D is unclear. The CDR3 totals 14 residues. The V end lost 3 bases, the J end lost 1 base, and 9 bases lay between the germline ends. Germline V CDR1 and CDR2: LNHDA, SQIVND (reference sequence).

The chain couples TRBV4-2 to TRBJ2-5; 13 bases align to TRBD2. CDR3 length equals 15 residues. Germline lookup yields CDR1 LGHNA and CDR2 YNFKEQ. Trimming at V came to 0 bases and at J to 5 bases, leaving 0 bases not matched to a gene. The CDR3 nucleotides are TGTGCCAGCAGCCAAGAGGGACTAGCGGGGGAGACCCAGTACTTC. It specifies CASSQEGLAGETQYF.

This chain uses TRBV3-1 (or the pseudogene TRBV3-2) with TRBJ2-3, with a tentative D call TRBD2 (6 bases). V was trimmed by 6 bases and J by 1 base, leaving 20 bases between them. The V gene's germline CDR1 is LGHDT and CDR2 YNNKEL (reference sequence). There are 17 residues in the CDR3. CDR3 residues: CASSPRAGSGGTDTQYF. The CDR3 region has the DNA TGTGCCAGCAGTCCCCGGGCCGGGAGTGGGGGCACAGATACGCAGTATTTT.

This clone was seen once. V gene TRBV7-9 combines with J gene TRBJ1-2, with D possibly TRBD1 on 5 matching bases. CDR3 length equals 15 residues. Germline V lookup: CDR1 SEHNR, CDR2 FQNEAQ (reference sequence). V was trimmed by 7 bases and J by 4 bases, leaving 19 bases between them. CDR3 residues: CASNPSAGGSYGYTF. The CDR3 nucleotides are TGTGCCAGCAACCCTTCCGCGGGGGGATCCTATGGCTACACCTTC.

This clone was picked up a small number of times. The J gene is TRBJ2-4, the V gene TRBV4-3, with 16 positions matching TRBD2. The germline V gene has CDR1 LGHNA and CDR2 YSLEER. With 4 bases clipped from V and 8 bases from J, the junction kept 11 bases outside the gene matches. The CDR3 contains 18 residues. CDR3 nucleotides: TGCGCCAGCAGCCGGGGACTAGCGGGAGGGCCAAAGTGGGACATTCAGTACTTC. Translated, it gives CASSRGLAGGPKWDIQYF.

The V gene is TRBV6-2 or TRBV6-3, the J gene TRBJ2-1, with 9 bases lining up with TRBD1. V was clipped by 5 bases and J by 9 bases; unmatched bases: 5. Germline CDR1 reads MNHEY; CDR2 reads SVGEGT. The CDR3 has 13 residues. The CDR3 sequence: CASSQRQGGEQFF. The CDR3 nucleotides read TGTGCCAGCAGTCAACGACAGGGGGGTGAGCAGTTCTTC.